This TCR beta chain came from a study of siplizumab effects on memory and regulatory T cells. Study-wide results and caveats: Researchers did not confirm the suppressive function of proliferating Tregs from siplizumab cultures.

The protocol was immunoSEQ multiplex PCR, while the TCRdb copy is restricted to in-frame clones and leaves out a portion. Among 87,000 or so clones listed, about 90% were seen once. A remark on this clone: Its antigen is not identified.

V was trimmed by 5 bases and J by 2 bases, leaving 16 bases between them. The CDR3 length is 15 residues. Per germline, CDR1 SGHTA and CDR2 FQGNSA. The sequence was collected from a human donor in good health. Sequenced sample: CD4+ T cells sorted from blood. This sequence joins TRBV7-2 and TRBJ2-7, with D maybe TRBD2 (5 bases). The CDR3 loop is CASSITWGVTYEQYF. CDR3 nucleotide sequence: TGTGCCAGCAGCATAACCTGGGGAGTTACCTACGAGCAGTACTTC.